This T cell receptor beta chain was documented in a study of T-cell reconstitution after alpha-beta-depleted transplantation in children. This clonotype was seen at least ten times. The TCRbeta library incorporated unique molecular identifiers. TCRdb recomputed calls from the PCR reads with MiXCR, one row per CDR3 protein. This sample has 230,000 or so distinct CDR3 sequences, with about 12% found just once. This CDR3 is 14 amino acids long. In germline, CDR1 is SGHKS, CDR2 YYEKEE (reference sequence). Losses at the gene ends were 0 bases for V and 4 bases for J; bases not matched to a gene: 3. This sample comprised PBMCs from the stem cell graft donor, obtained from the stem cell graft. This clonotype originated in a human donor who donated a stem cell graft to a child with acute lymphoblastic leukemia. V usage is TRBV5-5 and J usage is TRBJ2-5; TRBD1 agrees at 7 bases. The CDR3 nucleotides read TGTGCCAGCAGCTTGGATAGGGGGCGAGAGACCCAGTACTTC. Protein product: CASSLDRGRETQYF.